This T cell receptor (beta chain) was found in a study of blood T cell repertoires in COVID-19. Study summary: Sites in the United States, Italy and Spain provided acute and convalescent COVID-19 samples. T cells, B-cell-depleted T cells, or PBMCs provided the cDNA or gDNA that served as material.

Unmatched junction bases numbered 8, after V lost 6 bases and J lost 3 bases. Germline V gene sequence: CDR1 MDHEN, CDR2 SYDVKM. The CDR3 runs 15 residues. In the original analysis: Amplification of reference gene primers was used by the study to estimate nucleated cell counts. This table comes from immunoSEQ multiplex PCR, and its TCRdb copy is limited to in-frame clones, with some not included. The V and J calls and the clone size are those of that table, but D and trimming were determined from the DNA. The sample lists under 500,000 clones, around 89% occurring once. The chain recombines TRBV28 with TRBJ1-2; 9 nucleotides align to TRBD1. The sample taken for sequencing was peripheral blood. The TCR originated in a woman under 40 with acute or convalescent COVID-19. The CDR3 is CASSVNRGQYYGYTF. The DNA for the CDR3 is TGTGCCAGCAGCGTGAACAGGGGGCAGTACTATGGCTACACCTTC.